What follows are 10 T cell receptor beta chains derived from one specimen sequenced in a study of T cell repertoires in cytomegalovirus infection. TCRdb reanalysed the reads using MiXCR and keeps one entry per CDR3 protein. The data hold 300,000 or so distinct CDR3 sequences, with approximately 8.9% observed a single time. Sequenced sample: PBMCs. All receptors derive from a human donor in good health (CMV status not recorded). Some clones in this sample may be carry-over from other donors' samples.

The sample holds many counts of this clonotype. The V call is TRBV6-5, the J call TRBJ2-1; possibly TRBD1 for D (6 bases). Germline CDR1 MNHEY, CDR2 SVGAGI. Trimming removed 0 bases at V and 6 bases at J, with 12 bases between. This CDR3 has 15 residues. CDR3 region: CASSYSRRGSNEQFF. DNA for the CDR3: TGTGCCAGCAGTTACTCACGCAGGGGTTCCAATGAGCAGTTCTTC.

The table lists this clonotype with many counts. This rearrangement joins TRBV28 to TRBJ1-2; D is perhaps TRBD1 (5 bases). V dropped 5 bases and J dropped 8 bases, with 30 bases sitting between them. CDR1 and CDR2 (germline): MDHEN, SYDVKM. The CDR3 covers 18 residues. CDR3 DNA: TGTGCCAGCAGTCCAGAGGGCTGGGGGTCAGGGAAACGCGGGGGCTACACCTTC. Its protein product is CASSPEGWGSGKRGGYTF.

This clonotype was counted many times. The V gene is TRBV19, the J gene TRBJ1-2; maybe TRBD1 (5 bases). CDR1 is LNHDA, CDR2 SQIVND, per germline (reference sequence). V shed 4 bases and J shed 4 bases, with 16 bases lying between them. The length of the CDR3 is 15 residues. CDR3 DNA: TGTGCCAGTAGTAGCTCAGGAGGGGCGGGCTATGGCTACACCTTC. Amino acid sequence: CASSSSGGAGYGYTF. The full variable domain, completed using reference TRBV19 and TRBJ1-2, is DGGITQSPKYLFRKEGQNVTLSCEQNLNHDAMYWYRQDPGQGLRLIYYSQIVNDFQKGDIAEGYSVSREKKESFPLTVTSAQKNPTAFYLCASSSSGGAGYGYTFGSGTRLTVV.

This clonotype was seen once. In DNA form, the CDR3 reads TGCGCCAGCAGCTTTAACAGGGGAGGTGAAAAACTGTTTTTT. Protein: CASSFNRGGEKLFF. This chain connects TRBV5-1 to TRBJ1-4; TRBD1 aligns across 7 bases. V lost 2 bases and J lost 7; bases outside the gene matches: 5. The CDR3 is 14 residues long. CDR1 and CDR2 from the germline V gene are SGHRS and YFSETQ.

This clonotype was detected ten times or more. The V and J genes are TRBV19 and TRBJ2-1; no definite D call. Germline V CDR1 and CDR2: LNHDA, SQIVND (reference sequence). The V end lost 4 bases, the J end lost 8 bases, and 12 bases lay between the germline ends. This CDR3 is built from 13 residues. CDR3 nucleotides: TGTGCCAGTAGTAACCGACCCAAGGATGAGCAGTTCTTC. Amino acid sequence: CASSNRPKDEQFF.

This clonotype was observed many times. V gene TRBV7-9 combines with J gene TRBJ2-7; D perhaps matches TRBD1 (5 bases). Germline V gives CDR1 SEHNR, CDR2 FQNEAQ (reference sequence). Trimming took 5 bases from V and 3 from J, leaving 17 bases between them. The CDR3 contains 15 residues. The CDR3 DNA reads as TGTGCCAGCAGCGTAACCTCTGGACACCGCTACGAGCAGTACGTC. It yields the protein CASSVTSGHRYEQYV.

This clonotype was picked up a small number of times. The chain is built from TRBV5-1 and TRBJ1-1; D may be TRBD1 (6 bases). Germline lookup yields CDR1 SGHRS and CDR2 YFSETQ. V was pared by 3 bases and J by 4 bases, with 13 bases between. CDR3 size: 14 residues. In nucleotides, the CDR3 is TGCGCCAGCAGCTGGGGGCGGGCCGGCACTGAAGCTTTCTTT. Translation gives CASSWGRAGTEAFF.

Of note for this clonotype: This may be a read error: a much more frequent sequence differs by one nucleotide. The rearrangement joins TRBV6-5 to TRBJ2-2, with TRBD1 matching over 8 bases. The CDR3 totals 13 residues. CDR1 and CDR2 (germline): MNHEY, SVGAGI. The CDR3: CVSRGPNTGELFF. The CDR3 nucleotides are TGTGTCAGCAGGGGGCCCAACACCGGGGAGCTGTTTTTT.

The V gene is TRBV2, the J gene TRBJ2-3; D is unresolved. This CDR3 has 13 residues. The V gene's germline CDR1 is SNHLY and CDR2 FYNNEI. Deletions cut 9 bases from V and 2 bases from J, with 12 bases between. Here the CDR3 DNA reads TGTGCCAGTCGGACGGATAACACAGATACGCAGTATTTT. Translated: CASRTDNTDTQYF.

This clonotype was observed a few times. The rearrangement joins TRBV5-4 to TRBJ1-1; 10 nucleotides line up with TRBD1. Per the germline V gene, CDR1 is SGHNT and CDR2 is YYREEE (reference sequence). The CDR3 is made up of 15 amino acids. J was trimmed by 7 bases and V by 0 bases; bases with no gene match: 6. The CDR3 DNA sequence: TGTGCCAGCAGCTTGGCCTCGACAGGGGGCGGTGAAGCTTTCTTT. This sequence encodes CASSLASTGGGEAFF.